The present T cell receptor (beta chain) was sequenced within a study of T-cell memory formation after mild COVID-19. Broader study findings: For second-wave clones that peaked at day 37, SARS-CoV-2 specificity went unverified. CD8+ contracting clones occupied EMRA, while CD4+ ones occupied mainly CM and EM.

The CDR3 length is 13 residues. Trimming cost V 7 bases and J 2 bases, with 12 bases left between them. CDR1 is MNHEY, CDR2 SVGEGT, per germline. Each CDR3 protein is one row after TCRdb ran MiXCR on the 5' RACE reads. The data hold about 58,000 distinct CDR3 sequences, with 25% to 35% observed a single time. This clonotype was picked up a small number of times. Its target is unknown. The chain links TRBV6-2 or TRBV6-3 to TRBJ2-7, with a tentative D call TRBD1 (6 bases). The clonotype originates from a man aged 18 to 35 who had mild COVID-19 (a few samples of this study predate the infection). Cell type and time point are not known. Material for sequencing was PBMCs or a T cell subset sorted from them (not recorded which). The CDR3 loop reads CASNLDSPYEQYF. CDR3 nucleotides: TGTGCCAGCAACTTGGACAGCCCCTACGAGCAGTACTTC.